A single sample is the source of the 10 T cell receptor beta chains below, sequenced in a study of immune evolution from preneoplasia to lung adenocarcinoma. Measured with immunoSEQ multiplex PCR; TCRdb has only the in-frame clones, and not every one. The sample consists of under 7,500 clones, roughly 80% of them appearing once. The material sequenced was FFPE minimally invasive lung adenocarcinoma tissue. The receptors stem from a person between 45 and 75 years old with lung adenocarcinoma.

V gene TRBV6-1 combines with J gene TRBJ2-7; a weak D match, TRBD2 (7 bases). The V end was cut by 1 base, the J end by 3 bases, with 13 bases between. CDR3 length equals 15 residues. CDR1 is MNHNS and CDR2 is SASEGT in the germline V gene. The CDR3 spells CASSEVRGAHYEQYF. The CDR3 DNA follows: TGTGCCAGCAGTGAAGTCCGGGGGGCTCACTACGAGCAGTACTTC.

This chain connects TRBV4-1 to TRBJ1-6, with D possibly being TRBD1 (6 bases). The CDR3 has 15 residues. In germline, CDR1 is MGHRA, CDR2 YSYEKL. Trimming removed 4 bases from V and 7 bases from J, with 14 bases in between. CDR3 DNA sequence: TGCGCCAGCAGCCCCATAGGGGGTCAGAATTCACCCCTCCACTTT. Protein: CASSPIGGQNSPLHF.

The chain has TRBV30 and TRBJ2-7; D perhaps matches TRBD1 (5 bases). Per germline, CDR1 GTSNPN and CDR2 SVGIG (reference sequence). Trimming stripped 1 base from V and 9 bases from J, with 13 bases between. This CDR3 region has 12 residues. CDR3 protein: CAWSANRMGQYF. CDR3 bases: TGTGCCTGGAGTGCCAACAGGATGGGGCAGTACTTC.

This chain connects TRBV7-9 to TRBJ2-7; 10 bases are shared with TRBD1. Germline V gene sequence: CDR1 SEHNR, CDR2 FQNEAQ (reference sequence). This CDR3 has 19 residues. V lost 5 bases and J lost 3; bases outside the gene matches: 19. The DNA for the CDR3 is TGTGCCAGCAGCCCGTCCCCCGGGACAGGGGACAAATCGGGCTACGAGCAGTACTTC. Protein product: CASSPSPGTGDKSGYEQYF.

The V call is TRBV7-8, the J call TRBJ2-7, with D possibly matching TRBD1 (6 bases). Germline V gene sequence: CDR1 SGHVS, CDR2 FQNEAQ. V lost 1 base and J lost 5, with 15 bases in between. The CDR3 loop spans 15 amino acids. CDR3 loop: CASSLVGAHRDEQYF. DNA for the CDR3: TGTGCCAGCAGCTTAGTTGGGGCCCACAGGGACGAGCAGTACTTC.

A remark on this clone: A much larger clone lies a single base off, so this may be a read error. The chain recombines TRBV4-1 with TRBJ2-1; D perhaps matches TRBD1 (5 bases). This CDR3 spans 16 amino acids. Trimming stripped 5 bases from V and 0 bases from J, with 14 bases between. Germline V gene sequence: CDR1 MGHRA, CDR2 YSYEKL. The CDR3 loop is CASSGHFFSSYNEQFF. In nucleotides, the CDR3 is TGCGCCAGCAGCGGACACTTCTTTAGCTCCTACAATGAGCAGTTCTTC.

This clone was observed a handful of times. This chain's CDR3 is CASSETTGDNSPLHF. For the CDR3, the DNA is TGTGCCAGCAGCGAAACGACAGGGGACAATTCACCCCTCCACTTT. The V and J genes are TRBV28 and TRBJ1-6; 8 bases fit TRBD1. CDR1 is MDHEN, CDR2 SYDVKM, per germline. V lost 6 bases to trimming and J lost 7 bases; unmatched junction nucleotides: 8. This CDR3 comprises 15 residues. Variable domain in full (rest from reference TRBV28 and TRBJ1-6): DVKVTQSSRYLVKRTGEKVFLECVQDMDHENMFWYRQDPGLGLRLIYFSYDVKMKEKGDIPEGYSVSREKKERFSLILESASTNQTSMYLCASSETTGDNSPLHFGNGTRLTVT.

This clone was detected a few times. This sequence joins TRBV7-2 and TRBJ1-5; D unresolved. The V gene lost 1 base and the J gene lost 0 bases, with 10 bases spanning the gap. The CDR3 length is 16 residues. CDR1 is SGHTA, CDR2 FQGNSA, per germline. The CDR3 bases are TGTGCCAGCAGCTTAGATCCTCCGGGTAGCAATCAGCCCCAGCATTTT. It encodes CASSLDPPGSNQPQHF.

The gene calls are TRBV9 and TRBJ2-3; D gene uncertain. Germline V lookup: CDR1 SGDLS, CDR2 YYNGEE. V shed 0 bases and J shed 4 bases, with 9 bases lying between them. The CDR3 runs to 14 residues. The CDR3 spells CASSVDSKADTQYF. CDR3 nucleotides: TGTGCCAGCAGCGTAGATTCGAAGGCAGATACGCAGTATTTT.

The CDR3 here is CASSLGGRNYEQYF. CDR3 nucleotides: TGTGCCAGCAGCTTGGGGGGGAGAAACTACGAGCAGTACTTC. This rearrangement joins TRBV4-2 to TRBJ2-7; TRBD2 aligns across 7 bases. The CDR3 is made up of 14 amino acids. Looked up from germline, CDR1 is LGHNA and CDR2 is YNFKEQ. V trimming: 5 bases; J trimming: 3 bases; junction bases outside the gene matches: 7.